The rows below give T cell receptor beta chains drawn from one sample of a study of T cells of healthy individuals. TCRdb passed the 5' RACE reads through MiXCR, listing each CDR3 protein once. The sample records 35,000 to 45,000 distinct CDR3 sequences, 4% to 5.5% being singletons. The origin of the receptors is a human donor in good health. Each CDR3 is given with its conserved first and last residue. The D gene is left open where the match is weak. Some rows have no size entry. The others give once, few or many, or a class for an expanded clone.

many,TRBV12-3/TRBV12-4,.,TRBJ2-7,CASSLGPSAGKYEQYF,TGTGCCAGCAGTTTAGGACCCTCGGCGGGAAAGTACGAGCAGTACTTC
many,TRBV7-7,.,TRBJ2-7,CASSLARDKEQYF,TGTGCCAGCAGCTTAGCGCGGGACAAGGAGCAGTACTTC
medium-sized,TRBV7-9,.,TRBJ1-5,CASSFTGNNQPQHF,TGTGCCAGCAGCTTTACAGGGAACAATCAGCCCCAGCATTTT
many,TRBV4-3,TRBD2,TRBJ2-7,CASRPGLAGGPYEQYF,TGCGCCAGCCGCCCCGGACTAGCGGGAGGTCCCTACGAGCAGTACTTC
few,TRBV2,TRBD2,TRBJ2-3,CASIHQRLAGALTDTQYF,TGTGCCAGCATCCACCAACGACTAGCGGGGGCCCTCACAGATACGCAGTATTTT
many,TRBV5-1,TRBD1,TRBJ1-1,CASSQDRDVNTEAFF,TGCGCCAGCAGCCAAGACAGGGACGTGAACACTGAAGCTTTCTTT
.,TRBV24-1,.,TRBJ1-5,CATSGDQREWGNQPQHF,TGTGCCACCAGTGGGGACCAGCGAGAGTGGGGCAATCAGCCCCAGCATTTT
many,TRBV12-3/TRBV12-4,TRBD2,TRBJ2-2,CASSLPSGGRAGELFF,TGTGCCAGCAGTTTACCCAGCGGGGGGAGGGCCGGGGAGCTGTTTTTT
many,TRBV12-3/TRBV12-4,.,TRBJ2-2,CASRFIDGELFF,TGTGCCAGCAGGTTTATCGACGGGGAGCTGTTTTTT
once,TRBV2,TRBD2,TRBJ2-7,CASRKLAGGPDEQYF,TGTGCCAGCCGCAAACTAGCGGGAGGGCCCGACGAGCAGTACTTC
few,TRBV29-1,.,TRBJ2-7,CSVVWPDRQRGFGEQYF,TGCAGCGTTGTTTGGCCCGATAGGCAGCGCGGGTTCGGCGAGCAGTACTTC
many,TRBV5-6,.,TRBJ2-6,CASSLEGYGANVLTF,TGTGCCAGCAGCTTGGAGGGTTACGGGGCCAACGTCCTGACTTTC
few,TRBV12-3/TRBV12-4,.,TRBJ1-2,CASSPAPPGGYTF,TGTGCCAGCAGTCCGGCCCCTCCGGGAGGCTACACCTTC
few,TRBV2,TRBD1,TRBJ2-5,CASSRPRDREYQETQYF,TGTGCCAGCAGTAGACCCCGGGACAGAGAGTACCAAGAGACCCAGTACTTC
many,TRBV24-1,.,TRBJ2-5,CATSDHFIETQYF,TGTGCCACCAGTGATCATTTTATCGAGACCCAGTACTTC
few,TRBV15,.,TRBJ2-3,CATSRDPLRFQDTQYF,TGTGCCACCAGCAGAGACCCATTGAGATTTCAAGATACGCAGTATTTT
many,TRBV12-3/TRBV12-4,TRBD2,TRBJ2-5,CASSLLGAGEETQYF,TGTGCCAGCAGTTTATTGGGAGCGGGAGAAGAGACCCAGTACTTC
many,TRBV5-1,.,TRBJ2-3,CASSLAGLGGTDTQYF,TGCGCCAGCAGCTTGGCCGGGCTCGGTGGAACAGATACGCAGTATTTT
many,TRBV12-3/TRBV12-4,TRBD1,TRBJ1-2,CASSATGGMWGYTF,TGTGCCAGCAGCGCGACAGGGGGCATGTGGGGCTACACCTTC
.,TRBV2,.,TRBJ2-1,CASREEWYNEQFF,TGTGCCAGCAGAGAGGAGTGGTACAATGAGCAGTTCTTC
many,TRBV20-1,.,TRBJ2-7,CSGFRSSYEQYF,TGCAGTGGCTTCAGGAGCTCCTACGAGCAGTACTTC
.,TRBV4-1,.,TRBJ1-1,CASSPEGVNTEAFF,TGCGCCAGCAGCCCGGAGGGGGTGAACACTGAAGCTTTCTTT
.,TRBV7-9,.,TRBJ1-1,CASSFQGSEAFF,TGTGCCAGCAGCTTTCAGGGTTCTGAAGCTTTCTTT
.,TRBV7-6,TRBD2,TRBJ2-3,CASSLDILAGGLLEVFDTQYF,TGTGCCAGCAGCTTAGATATCCTAGCGGGGGGGCTTTTGGAGGTTTTCGATACGCAGTATTTT
many,TRBV20-1,.,TRBJ2-3,CSVGGGTDTQYF,TGCAGTGTAGGGGGAGGGACAGATACGCAGTATTTT
.,TRBV27,.,TRBJ1-1,CASSSLREKAFF,TGTGCCAGCAGTTCACTTCGCGAGAAAGCTTTCTTT
many,TRBV5-8,.,TRBJ1-1,CASRGTPHGNTEAFF,TGTGCCAGCCGTGGGACACCCCACGGGAACACTGAAGCTTTCTTT
many,TRBV20-1,TRBD2,TRBJ2-7,CSAATSGTYEQYF,TGCAGTGCCGCGACTAGCGGGACCTACGAGCAGTACTTC
many,TRBV7-9,.,TRBJ1-1,CASSLGGGRGTEAFF,TGTGCCAGCAGCTTAGGTGGGGGACGTGGTACTGAAGCTTTCTTT
few,TRBV5-1,.,TRBJ1-6,CASSSADNSPLHF,TGCGCCAGCAGCTCAGCGGACAATTCACCCCTCCACTTT
few,TRBV10-3,TRBD1,TRBJ1-2,CAISDLGGNGYNF,TGTGCCATCAGTGATTTAGGGGGCAATGGCTACAACTTC
.,TRBV7-3,.,TRBJ2-1,CASSLFGGEQFF,TGTGCCAGCAGCTTATTTGGGGGAGAGCAGTTCTTC
many,TRBV11-2,.,TRBJ2-3,CASSLAADTQYF,TGTGCCAGCAGCTTAGCGGCAGATACGCAGTATTTT
many,TRBV12-3/TRBV12-4,TRBD2,TRBJ2-3,CASRSTSGVADTQYF,TGTGCCAGCAGATCGACTAGCGGGGTCGCAGATACGCAGTATTTT
.,TRBV27,.,TRBJ1-5,CASSSVPGRGNQPQHF,TGTGCCAGCAGCTCTGTCCCGGGAAGGGGCAATCAGCCCCAGCATTTT
.,TRBV7-2,TRBD2,TRBJ2-7,CASSFGGGGAGSYEQYF,TGTGCCAGCAGCTTCGGCGGCGGCGGAGCGGGGTCCTACGAGCAGTACTTC
many,TRBV7-3,.,TRBJ2-1,CASSLNSSLLSRPYNEQFF,TGTGCCAGCAGCTTAAATTCGTCTTTGTTAAGTCGTCCCTACAATGAGCAGTTCTTC
many,TRBV7-6,.,TRBJ2-7,CASRQGAVDEQYF,TGTGCCAGCAGACAAGGTGCGGTTGACGAGCAGTACTTC
many,TRBV30,TRBD1,TRBJ2-3,CAWSVRDRDTDTQYF,TGTGCCTGGAGTGTACGGGACAGGGATACAGATACGCAGTATTTT
many,TRBV25-1,TRBD1,TRBJ1-1,CASTDREVTEAFF,TGTGCCAGCACGGACAGGGAAGTAACTGAAGCTTTCTTT
many,TRBV12-5,TRBD2,TRBJ2-7,CASGSLAGGPSYEQYF,TGTGCTAGTGGTTCTTTAGCGGGGGGGCCTTCCTACGAGCAGTACTTC
many,TRBV12-3/TRBV12-4,.,TRBJ1-4,CASSLWTVNEKLFF,TGTGCCAGCAGTTTATGGACAGTTAATGAAAAACTGTTTTTT
medium-sized,TRBV6-5,TRBD1,TRBJ1-1,CASSYLRQGSQEAFF,TGTGCCAGCAGTTACCTCCGACAGGGGTCACAGGAAGCTTTCTTT
many,TRBV6-4,.,TRBJ2-3,CASSLEQGDTDTQYF,TGTGCCAGCAGTCTGGAACAGGGTGACACAGATACGCAGTATTTT